This entry is about one TCR beta chain. What it recognizes is unknown. The V end was cut by 1 base, the J end by 4 bases, with 17 bases between. This CDR3 comprises 16 residues. The germline CDR1 and CDR2 sequences are SEHNR and FQNEAQ (reference sequence). These data originate in a study of PD-1 blockade in classical Hodgkin lymphoma. Background on the study: Patients had nivolumab dosed at 3 mg/kg, delivered intravenously every 2 weeks. Study-level findings and limits: Newly diagnosed patients and complete responders had comparable diversity at baseline. Significant TCR diversity gains by C4D1 occurred in CD4+ but not CD8+ cells.

TCRdb's table, derived via immunoSEQ multiplex PCR, lists solely in-frame clones and lacks some. Of roughly 140,000 clones listed, around four fifths are singletons. Following autologous stem cell transplantation, relapse occurred in every patient, and exposure to brentuximab vedotin varied. The sample in question was peripheral blood mononuclear cells (PBMCs), obtained before the second cycle of nivolumab. The receptor was isolated from a human donor with classical Hodgkin lymphoma. The V and J genes are TRBV7-9 and TRBJ2-7; no clear D. The CDR3 loop reads CASSLGGTLLGYEQYF. For the CDR3, the DNA is TGTGCCAGCAGCTTAGGAGGCACGCTGCTCGGGTACGAGCAGTACTTC.